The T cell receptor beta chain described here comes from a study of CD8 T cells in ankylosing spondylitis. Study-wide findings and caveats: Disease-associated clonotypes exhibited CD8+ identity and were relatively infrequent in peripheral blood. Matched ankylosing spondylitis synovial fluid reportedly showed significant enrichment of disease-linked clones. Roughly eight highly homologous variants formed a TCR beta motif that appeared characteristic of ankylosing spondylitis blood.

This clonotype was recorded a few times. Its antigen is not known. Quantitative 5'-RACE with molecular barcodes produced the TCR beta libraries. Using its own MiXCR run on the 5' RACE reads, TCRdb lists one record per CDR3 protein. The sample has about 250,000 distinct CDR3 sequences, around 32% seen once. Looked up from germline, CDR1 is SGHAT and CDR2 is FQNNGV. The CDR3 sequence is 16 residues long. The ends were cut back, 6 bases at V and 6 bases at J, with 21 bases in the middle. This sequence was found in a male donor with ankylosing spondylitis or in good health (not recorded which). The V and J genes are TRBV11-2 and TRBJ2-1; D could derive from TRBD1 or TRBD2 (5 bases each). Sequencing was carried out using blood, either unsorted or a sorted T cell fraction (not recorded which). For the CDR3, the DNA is TGTGCCAGCAGAGGCATAATCGGGACCCGTCGCAATGAGCAGTTCTTC. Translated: CASRGIIGTRRNEQFF.